This T cell receptor (beta chain) is drawn from a study of response to subunit inactivated influenza vaccine (dated by TCRdb to 2016 to 2018). About the study as a whole: Deep quantitative profiling of the T cell receptor repertoire was used in the study to follow responses to a trivalent subunit inactivated influenza vaccine. Broad study findings and their caveats: It was suggested by the authors that each seasonal influenza vaccination may recruit only a limited number of new T cells.

Compared with germline, V lacks 6 bases and J lacks 0 bases; bases without a gene match: 13. The germline V gene encodes CDR1 SGHAT and CDR2 FQNNGV. From the cysteine through the phenylalanine, the CDR3 covers 19 amino acids. Only the CDR3 DNA is retained, 57 bases long and in frame from the first base. This clonotype was seen a few times. The antigen it binds to is not known. No quality values exist for individual bases; no much larger clone is one base distant. Libraries were constructed by RT-PCR. Instrument used: Illumina HiSeq 2500. The raw public reads went through TCRdb reprocessing: fastp at Q25, MiXCR clone calling, in-frame beta chains kept. Under each unique CDR3 protein, matching rows form one entry showing the most common genes and DNA. The sample profile shows about 480,000 distinct CDR3 sequences; approximately 11% of them were found once. In total, the top ten clones hold approximately 12% of the sample.

The sample's time point label is to be understood as: around 45 days after influenza vaccine administration. This specimen consisted of PBMCs from blood, obtained about 40 days after vaccination. The rearrangement combines TRBV11-2 with TRBJ2-3; 12 nucleotides in the junction match TRBD2. This TCR was sampled from a man aged 50 to 60 who received an inactivated influenza vaccine. Donor details come from another sample of the same person, matched by shared clones. The base sequence is TGTGCCAGCAGGACACAACTAGCGGGAGGATCAACTAGCACAGATACGCAGTATTTT. Translated, this gives CASRTQLAGGSTSTDTQYF.